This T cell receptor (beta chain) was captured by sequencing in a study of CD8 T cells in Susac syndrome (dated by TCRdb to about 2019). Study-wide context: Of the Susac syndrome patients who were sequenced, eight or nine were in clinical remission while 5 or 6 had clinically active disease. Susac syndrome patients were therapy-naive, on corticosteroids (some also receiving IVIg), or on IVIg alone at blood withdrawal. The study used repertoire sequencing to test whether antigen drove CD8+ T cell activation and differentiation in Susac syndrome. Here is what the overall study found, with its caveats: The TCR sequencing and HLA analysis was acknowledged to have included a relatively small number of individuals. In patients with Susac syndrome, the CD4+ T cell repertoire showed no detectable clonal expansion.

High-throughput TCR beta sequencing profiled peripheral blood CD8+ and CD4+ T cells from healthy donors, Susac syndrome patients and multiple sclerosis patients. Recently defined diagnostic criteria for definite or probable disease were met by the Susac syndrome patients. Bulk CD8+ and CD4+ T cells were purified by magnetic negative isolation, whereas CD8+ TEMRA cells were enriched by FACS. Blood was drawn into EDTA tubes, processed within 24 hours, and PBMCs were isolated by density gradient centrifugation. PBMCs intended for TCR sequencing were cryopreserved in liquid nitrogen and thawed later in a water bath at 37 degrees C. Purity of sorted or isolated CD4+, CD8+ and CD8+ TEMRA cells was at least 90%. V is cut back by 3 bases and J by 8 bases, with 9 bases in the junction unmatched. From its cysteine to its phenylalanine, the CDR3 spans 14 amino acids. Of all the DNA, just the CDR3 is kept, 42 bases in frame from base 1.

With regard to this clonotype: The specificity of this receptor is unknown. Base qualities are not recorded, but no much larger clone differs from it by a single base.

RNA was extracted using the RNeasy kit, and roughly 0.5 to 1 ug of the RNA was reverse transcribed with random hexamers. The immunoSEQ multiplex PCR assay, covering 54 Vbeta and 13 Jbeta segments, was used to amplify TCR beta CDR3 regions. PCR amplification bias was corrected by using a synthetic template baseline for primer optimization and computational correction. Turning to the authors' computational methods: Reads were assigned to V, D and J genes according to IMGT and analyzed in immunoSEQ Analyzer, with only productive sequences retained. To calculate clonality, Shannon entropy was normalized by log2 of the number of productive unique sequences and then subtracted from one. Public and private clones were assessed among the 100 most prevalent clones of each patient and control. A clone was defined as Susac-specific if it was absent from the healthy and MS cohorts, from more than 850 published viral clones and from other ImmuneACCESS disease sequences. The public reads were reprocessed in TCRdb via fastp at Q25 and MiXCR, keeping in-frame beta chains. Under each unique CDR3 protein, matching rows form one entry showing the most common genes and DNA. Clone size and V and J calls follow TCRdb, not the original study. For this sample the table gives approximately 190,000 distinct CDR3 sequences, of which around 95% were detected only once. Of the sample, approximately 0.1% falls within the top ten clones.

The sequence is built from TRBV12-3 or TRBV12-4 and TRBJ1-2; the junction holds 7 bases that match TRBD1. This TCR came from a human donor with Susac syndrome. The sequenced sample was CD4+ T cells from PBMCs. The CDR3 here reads CASSFTGDRGGYTF. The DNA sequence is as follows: TGTGCCAGCAGTTTTACAGGGGATCGTGGGGGCTACACCTTC.